A single T cell receptor beta chain is shown here with its context. Germline is not matched at one junction end, which may reflect a read error. The donors, aged roughly 6 to 90, were healthy Caucasians from Russia. Per germline, CDR1 LGHNA and CDR2 YSLEER. The CDR3 covers 17 residues. This sample is part of a study of blood T cells in healthy people across ages. Next came a second PCR, run for about 7 to 11 cycles, which used a sample-barcoded 5' primer along with a J-beta primer mix. MiXCR, run by TCRdb on the 5' RACE reads, gives a single entry per CDR3 protein. The sample lists hundreds of thousands of distinct CDR3 sequences; roughly 50% were seen once.

J is TRBJ2-1 and V is TRBV4-3, with D unresolved. The TCR comes from an older woman in good health. The specimen sequenced was blood. The CDR3 DNA follows: TGCGTCAGCAGTCAAGTCTGGCAGTCAGGTCTTTACAATGAGCAGTTCTTC. Its protein is CVSSQVWQSGLYNEQFF.